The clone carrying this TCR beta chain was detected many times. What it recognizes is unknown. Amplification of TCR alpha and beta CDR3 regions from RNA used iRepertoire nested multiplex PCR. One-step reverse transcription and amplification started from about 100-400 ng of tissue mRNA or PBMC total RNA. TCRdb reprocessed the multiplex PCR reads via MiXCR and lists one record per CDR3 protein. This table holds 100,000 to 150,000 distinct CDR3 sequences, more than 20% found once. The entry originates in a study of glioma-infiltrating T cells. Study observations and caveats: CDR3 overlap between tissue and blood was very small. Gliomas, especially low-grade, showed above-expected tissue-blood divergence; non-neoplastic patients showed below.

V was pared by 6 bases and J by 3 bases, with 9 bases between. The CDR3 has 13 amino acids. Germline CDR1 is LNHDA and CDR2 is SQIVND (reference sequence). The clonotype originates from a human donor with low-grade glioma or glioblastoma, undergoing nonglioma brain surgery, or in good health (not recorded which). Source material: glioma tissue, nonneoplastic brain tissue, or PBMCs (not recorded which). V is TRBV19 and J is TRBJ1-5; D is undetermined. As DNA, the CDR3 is TGTGCCAGTAGAGGACGGGACAATCAGCCCCAGCATTTT. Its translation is CASRGRDNQPQHF.